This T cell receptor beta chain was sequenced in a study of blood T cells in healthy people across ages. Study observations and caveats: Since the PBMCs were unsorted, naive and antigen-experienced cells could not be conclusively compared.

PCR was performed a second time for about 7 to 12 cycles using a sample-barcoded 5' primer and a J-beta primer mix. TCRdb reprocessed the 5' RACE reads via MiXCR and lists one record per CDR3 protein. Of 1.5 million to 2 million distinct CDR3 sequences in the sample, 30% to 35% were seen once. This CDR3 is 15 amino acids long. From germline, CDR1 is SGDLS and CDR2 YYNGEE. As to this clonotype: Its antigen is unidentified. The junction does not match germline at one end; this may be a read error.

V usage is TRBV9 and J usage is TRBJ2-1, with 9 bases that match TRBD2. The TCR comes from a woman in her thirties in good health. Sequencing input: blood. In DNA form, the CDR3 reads TGTGCCGGCAGCGACGGGACTAGCAGGGACAATGAGCAGTTCTTC. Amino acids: CAGSDGTSRDNEQFF.